Only a few counts were recorded for the clone carrying this T cell receptor (beta chain). Sequencing was performed with immunoSEQ multiplex PCR; in TCRdb, only in-frame clones are kept and a portion is missing. The table has some 150,000 clones, around 83% seen once. This sample is part of a study of blood T cell repertoires in COVID-19. Study as a whole: T cells, B-cell-depleted T cells, or PBMCs provided the cDNA or gDNA that served as material.

This CDR3 has 16 residues. Germline-derived CDR1 and CDR2 are SGHTS and YDEGEE. Deletions cut 3 bases from V and 0 bases from J, with 13 bases between. This chain connects TRBV5-8 to TRBJ1-3; the D gene is possibly TRBD1 (5 bases). This receptor was taken from a man in his fifties or sixties who had recovered from COVID-19. Sample: PBMCs or T cells enriched from blood (not recorded which). The CDR3 is CASSSRGRNSGNTIYF. The CDR3 DNA follows: TGTGCCAGCAGCTCCCGGGGGAGGAACTCTGGAAACACCATATATTTT.